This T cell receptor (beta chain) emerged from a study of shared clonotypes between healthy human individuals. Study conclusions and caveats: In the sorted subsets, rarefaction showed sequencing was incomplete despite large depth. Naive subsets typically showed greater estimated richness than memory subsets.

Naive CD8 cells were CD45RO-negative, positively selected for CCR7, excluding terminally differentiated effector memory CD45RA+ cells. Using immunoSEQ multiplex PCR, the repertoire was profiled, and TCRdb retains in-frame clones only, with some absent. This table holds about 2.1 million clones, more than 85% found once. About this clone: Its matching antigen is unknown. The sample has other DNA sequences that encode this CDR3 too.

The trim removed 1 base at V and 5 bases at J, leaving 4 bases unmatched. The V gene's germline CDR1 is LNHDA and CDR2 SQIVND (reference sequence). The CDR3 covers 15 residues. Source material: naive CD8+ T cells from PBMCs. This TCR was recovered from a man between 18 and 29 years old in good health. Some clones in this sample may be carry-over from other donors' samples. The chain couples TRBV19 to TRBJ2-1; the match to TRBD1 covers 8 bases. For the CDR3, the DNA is TGTGCCAGTAGTATAGGGGCAGGGGGCCACAATGAGCAGTTCTTC. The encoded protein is CASSIGAGGHNEQFF.